This T cell receptor (beta chain) was found in a study of T cells in tuberculosis. Turning to the study itself: This South African cohort compared adolescents with or without latent tuberculosis against adults with active tuberculosis.

Germline V gene sequence: CDR1 KGHSH, CDR2 LQKENI. This CDR3 spans 15 amino acids. Trimming cost V 3 bases and J 5 bases, with 16 bases left between them. TCRdb's table, derived via immunoSEQ multiplex PCR, lists solely in-frame clones and lacks some. The table has about 32,000 clones, approximately 93% seen once; the top ten hold 8%. With respect to this clone: Its antigen is undetermined.

Whole-study results and caveats: Shorter CDR3-alpha in active tuberculosis partly drove smaller distances.

Input material: PBMCs. This sequence originates from a donor aged 10-29 years with latent tuberculosis or without tuberculosis infection. The rearrangement joins TRBV18 to TRBJ2-5; D is ambiguous. CDR3 sequence (DNA): TGTGCCAGCTCACCCTCAAACGTAGTTTGGGAGACCCAGTACTTC. This encodes CASSPSNVVWETQYF.